This entry lists 32 T cell receptor beta chains sequenced from one sample in a study of blood T cell repertoires in COVID-19. The assay was immunoSEQ multiplex PCR, and TCRdb's table has in-frame clones only and misses some. The sample lists under 200,000 clones, around four fifths occurring once. Sequences were obtained from peripheral blood. The receptors stem from a woman between 55 and 75 years old with acute or convalescent COVID-19.

The chain carries TRBV7-2 and TRBJ2-3; D uncertain. CDR3 length: 12 residues. Trimming removed 5 bases at V and 2 bases at J, with 5 bases between. CDR1 and CDR2 (germline): SGHTA, FQGNSA. The CDR3 reads CASSLLTDTQYF. CDR3 coding DNA: TGTGCCAGCAGCCTACTCACAGATACGCAGTATTTT. The full variable domain, its missing parts supplied by reference TRBV7-2 and TRBJ2-3, is GAGVSQSPSNKVTEKGKDVELRCDPISGHTALYWYRQSLGQGLEFLIYFQGNSAPDKSGLPSDRFSAERTGGSVSTLTIQRTQQEDSAVYLCASSLLTDTQYFGPGTRLTVL.

The chain employs TRBV7-2 and TRBJ1-2, with D unclear. Looked up from germline, CDR1 is SGHTA and CDR2 is FQGNSA. V lost 2 bases and J 8 bases, leaving 15 bases between the germline ends. The CDR3 is 14 amino acids. This CDR3 reads CASSLSAVSGGYTF. CDR3 coding DNA: TGTGCCAGCAGCTTATCGGCGGTCTCCGGGGGCTACACCTTC.

CDR3 coding DNA: TGTGCCAGCAGTGGTATCGTCCAGGAGCAGTTCTTC. Translation: CASSGIVQEQFF. This chain joins TRBV2 and TRBJ2-1; D unresolved. CDR1 is SNHLY and CDR2 is FYNNEI in the germline V gene. The CDR3 is 12 amino acids. Trimming removed 4 bases from V and 10 bases from J, with 11 bases in between.

V and J are TRBV30 and TRBJ2-5, with 7 bases that match TRBD2. CDR1 is GTSNPN and CDR2 is SVGIG in the germline V gene (reference sequence). J was trimmed by 1 base and V by 0 bases; bases with no gene match: 5. This CDR3 has 15 amino acids. The CDR3 coding sequence is TGTGCCTGGAGTGTTATGGGGGGGACCCAAGAGACCCAGTACTTC. This sequence encodes CAWSVMGGTQETQYF.

CDR3 sequence (DNA): TGTGCCAGCTCACCTGCATTCGGACAGGGTTTTTTAGCCAAAAACATTCAGTACTTC. This translates into CASSPAFGQGFLAKNIQYF. The chain recombines TRBV18 with TRBJ2-4; 8 positions agree with TRBD1. Germline CDR1 KGHSH, CDR2 LQKENI. This CDR3 is 19 amino acids long. Germline trimming cut 3 bases from V and 0 bases from J; bases unmatched to any gene: 13.

The chain joins TRBV6-5 to TRBJ1-5; D is perhaps TRBD1 (6 bases). Germline-derived CDR1 and CDR2 are MNHEY and SVGAGI. The V end lost 5 bases, the J end lost 4 bases, and 9 bases lay between the germline ends. The CDR3 length is 13 residues. The CDR3 region is CASSQTGNQPQHF. CDR3 bases: TGTGCCAGCAGTCAGACAGGTAATCAGCCCCAGCATTTT.

In nucleotides, the CDR3 is TGTGCCAGCAGCGTAGTAGGTCAGGGGAGAACTGAAGCTTTCTTT. Protein sequence: CASSVVGQGRTEAFF. The V call is TRBV9, the J call TRBJ1-1; D perhaps matches TRBD1 (6 bases). V dropped 0 bases and J dropped 5 bases, with 14 bases sitting between them. Germline CDR1 reads SGDLS; CDR2 reads YYNGEE. This CDR3 has 15 amino acids.

The CDR3 region has the DNA TGTGCCAGCAGTTACTCCCGGACAGGGGGGACTCAGCCCCAGCATTTT. Protein sequence: CASSYSRTGGTQPQHF. The rearrangement links TRBV6-6 to TRBJ1-5; TRBD1 aligns across 10 bases. Losses at the gene ends were 0 bases for V and 6 bases for J; bases not matched to a gene: 5. Germline loops: CDR1 MNHNY, CDR2 SVGAGI (reference sequence). The CDR3 spans 16 residues.

The chain couples TRBV5-6 to TRBJ1-3; a possible D gene is TRBD1 (6 bases). This CDR3 has 17 amino acids. V was clipped by 4 bases and J by 0 bases, with 17 bases between them. Germline loops: CDR1 SGHDT, CDR2 YYEEEE. CDR3 DNA: TGTGCCAGCAGCACCTCGGACAGTTTTTTCTCTGGAAACACCATATATTTT. Its translation: CASSTSDSFFSGNTIYF.

The chain has TRBV19 and TRBJ2-6; D is unclear. The CDR3 extends over 13 amino acids. With 8 bases removed from V and 2 bases from J, the gap between germline ends came to 7 bases. Looked up from germline, CDR1 is LNHDA and CDR2 is SQIVND (reference sequence). CDR3 in DNA: TGTGCCAGTCTTCAGGCTGGGGCCAACGTCCTGACTTTC. It encodes CASLQAGANVLTF.

This clone was observed at least ten times. CDR3 loop: CASRISLSGNTIYF. The CDR3 DNA follows: TGTGCCAGTAGAATCTCCCTTTCTGGAAACACCATATATTTT. V gene TRBV19 combines with J gene TRBJ1-3; D is ambiguous. V was cut by 6 bases and J by 1 base, with 10 bases left in between. The CDR3 is 14 residues long. Germline loops: CDR1 LNHDA, CDR2 SQIVND (reference sequence).

The chain carries TRBV30 and TRBJ1-4; 8 bases fit TRBD1. CDR3 length: 15 residues. Losses at the gene ends were 2 bases for V and 7 bases for J; bases not matched to a gene: 9. CDR1 is GTSNPN, CDR2 SVGIG, per germline (reference sequence). The CDR3 region is CAWSIGQGRSEKLFF. As DNA, the CDR3 is TGTGCCTGGAGTATCGGACAGGGACGGAGTGAAAAACTGTTTTTT.

The V gene is TRBV4-1, the J gene TRBJ2-1; TRBD2 aligns across 8 bases. With 4 bases clipped from V and 0 bases from J, the junction kept 2 bases outside the gene matches. Germline CDR1 MGHRA, CDR2 YSYEKL. The CDR3 extends over 15 amino acids. The CDR3 region has the DNA TGCGCCAGCAGCCGGGGGACTAGCTCCTACAATGAGCAGTTCTTC. Translated, it gives CASSRGTSSYNEQFF.

V gene TRBV30 combines with J gene TRBJ1-5; maybe TRBD1 (5 bases). CDR3 size: 15 residues. Germline V lookup: CDR1 GTSNPN, CDR2 SVGIG (reference sequence). V dropped 2 bases and J dropped 0 bases, with 11 bases sitting between them. The CDR3 loop reads CAWSPGHSSNQPQHF. The CDR3 DNA sequence: TGTGCCTGGAGTCCAGGGCATTCTAGCAATCAGCCCCAGCATTTT.

V is TRBV11-2 and J is TRBJ1-1; 7 nucleotides agree with TRBD1. The CDR3 is made up of 15 amino acids. J was trimmed by 3 bases and V by 5 bases; bases with no gene match: 9. CDR1 is SGHAT, CDR2 FQNNGV, per germline. The DNA for the CDR3 is TGTGCCAGCAGCCCCGACGGCAGGGGGGACACTGAAGCTTTCTTT. Translated: CASSPDGRGDTEAFF.

J is TRBJ2-7 and V is TRBV18; 7 positions agree with TRBD1. CDR3 length equals 15 residues. CDR1 KGHSH and CDR2 LQKENI come from the germline V gene. Losses at the gene ends were 2 bases for V and 7 bases for J; bases not matched to a gene: 11. The CDR3 spells CASSPRETGLGEQYF. CDR3 nucleotide sequence: TGTGCCAGCTCACCAAGGGAGACAGGGCTAGGGGAGCAGTACTTC.

This clone was detected a few times. The V call is TRBV6-2 or TRBV6-3, the J call TRBJ2-1; weak D call: TRBD2 (5 bases). V was trimmed by 5 bases and J by 9 bases, leaving 20 bases between them. The CDR3 totals 15 residues. Germline values: CDR1 MNHEY, CDR2 SVGEGT. CDR3 region: CASSPGLSGISEQFF. In DNA form, the CDR3 reads TGTGCCAGCAGTCCCGGACTGTCGGGGATTTCTGAGCAGTTCTTC.

The chain uses TRBV9 and TRBJ1-1, with 7 bases identical to TRBD1. Trimming removed 3 bases from V and 4 bases from J; junction bases left unmatched: 0. The germline V gene has CDR1 SGDLS and CDR2 YYNGEE. The CDR3 spans 12 residues. The CDR3 DNA reads TGTGCCAGCAGCGGGACAGGCACTGAAGCTTTCTTT. The encoded protein is CASSGTGTEAFF.

This chain joins TRBV27 and TRBJ1-2, with 8 bases matching TRBD1. This CDR3 has 15 amino acids. The junction had 9 bases not matched to a gene; V was cut back by 6 bases and J by 3 bases. Per the germline V gene, CDR1 is MNHEY and CDR2 is SMNVEV (reference sequence). The CDR3 nucleotides are TGTGCCAGCAGAAACGGGACAGGCCACCACTATGGCTACACCTTC. Translating it yields CASRNGTGHHYGYTF.

The CDR3 region is CASSRGENTEAFF. For the CDR3, the DNA is TGTGCCAGCTCTCGGGGAGAGAACACTGAAGCTTTCTTT. V usage is TRBV18 and J usage is TRBJ1-1; D not certain. CDR1 KGHSH and CDR2 LQKENI come from the germline V gene. V was shortened by 6 bases and J by 1 base, with 9 bases between the two germline ends. CDR3 length: 13 residues.

The chain recombines TRBV19 with TRBJ1-2; TRBD1 agrees at 8 bases. The V gene's germline CDR1 is LNHDA and CDR2 SQIVND (reference sequence). The length of the CDR3 is 13 residues. Losses at the gene ends were 6 bases for V and 8 bases for J; bases not matched to a gene: 8. CDR3 DNA: TGTGCCAGTAGAAAGACAGGGGAAGGGGGCTACACCTTC. Translated, it gives CASRKTGEGGYTF.

The chain uses TRBV5-1 and TRBJ2-2; tentatively, D is TRBD2 (7 bases). This CDR3 is built from 15 residues. CDR1 SGHRS and CDR2 YFSETQ come from the germline V gene. Trimming took 0 bases from V and 6 from J, leaving 12 bases between them. The CDR3 region is CASSLAGGGPGELFF. The CDR3 DNA reads TGCGCCAGCAGCTTGGCTGGCGGGGGCCCCGGGGAGCTGTTTTTT.

The rearrangement links TRBV30 to TRBJ1-6, with a possible D match to TRBD1 (6 bases). Germline lookup yields CDR1 GTSNPN and CDR2 SVGIG (reference sequence). The CDR3 runs to 14 residues. V lost 5 bases and J lost 2, with 10 bases in between. The DNA of the CDR3 is TGTGCCTGGCGGACAGCCCCCTATAATTCACCCCTCCACTTT. This gives the protein CAWRTAPYNSPLHF.

V gene TRBV19 combines with J gene TRBJ2-3, with D possibly TRBD2 on 6 matching bases. CDR3 size: 14 residues. Trimming removed 9 bases at V and 0 bases at J, with 13 bases between. Looked up from germline, CDR1 is LNHDA and CDR2 is SQIVND (reference sequence). The DNA for the CDR3 is TGTGCCAGCAGTTACGGGGGAAGCACAGATACGCAGTATTTT. This codes for CASSYGGSTDTQYF.

This chain joins TRBV19 and TRBJ1-6; TRBD1 matches at 8 bases. The CDR3 covers 14 residues. Germline V CDR1 and CDR2: LNHDA, SQIVND (reference sequence). V lost 9 bases to trimming and J lost 7 bases; unmatched junction nucleotides: 8. The CDR3 region is CASTRGTGNSPLHF. The CDR3 region has the DNA TGTGCCAGCACGCGAGGGACAGGAAATTCACCCCTCCACTTT.

The rearrangement joins TRBV2 to TRBJ2-5, with 8 bases matching TRBD1. Germline V lookup: CDR1 SNHLY, CDR2 FYNNEI. This CDR3 spans 13 amino acids. Trimming at V came to 7 bases and at J to 5 bases, leaving 6 bases not matched to a gene. In DNA form, the CDR3 reads TGTGCCAGCAACACTGACAGGGGCGAGACCCAGTACTTC. Translation: CASNTDRGETQYF. The entire variable domain, with the rest obtained from reference TRBV2 and TRBJ2-5, is as follows: EPEVTQTPSHQVTQMGQEVILRCVPISNHLYFYWYRQILGQKVEFLVSFYNNEISEKSEIFDDQFSVERPDGSNFTLKIRSTKLEDSAMYFCASNTDRGETQYFGPGTRLLVL.

The rearrangement links TRBV4-3 to TRBJ2-7; 8 nucleotides agree with TRBD2. With V trimmed by 2 bases and J by 1 base, 4 bases remained unmatched. Germline loops: CDR1 LGHNA, CDR2 YSLEER. This CDR3 spans 15 amino acids. CDR3 in DNA: TGCGCCAGCAGCCAACTGAGCGGGGGATCCTACGAGCAGTACTTC. Translating it yields CASSQLSGGSYEQYF.

The chain couples TRBV6-2 or TRBV6-3 to TRBJ2-3; TRBD2 might be the D (7 bases). Trimming removed 5 bases from V and 8 bases from J, with 11 bases in between. The germline CDR1 and CDR2 sequences are MNHEY and SVGEGT. This CDR3 has 12 residues. CDR3 bases: TGTGCCAGCAGTAGGGGGGGTATTACGCAGTATTTT. This translates into CASSRGGITQYF.

This chain uses TRBV7-2 with TRBJ1-1; D gene uncertain. CDR1 and CDR2 from the germline V gene are SGHTA and FQGNSA. This CDR3 has 13 residues. V shed 0 bases and J shed 5 bases, with 7 bases lying between them. This CDR3 is CASSLARGTEAFF. CDR3 nucleotides: TGTGCCAGCAGCTTAGCGCGAGGGACTGAAGCTTTCTTT.

The chain uses TRBV5-6 and TRBJ2-1, with TRBD1 matching 11 bases. The CDR3 has 18 amino acids. J gave up 4 bases and V 0 bases, and 9 bases lay outside the gene matches. CDR1 SGHDT and CDR2 YYEEEE come from the germline V gene. CDR3 DNA sequence: TGTGCCAGCAGCTTGGCCGGGACAGGGGGTCGCTATTACAATGAGCAGTTCTTC. Translated, it gives CASSLAGTGGRYYNEQFF.

This clone was counted only a few times. The CDR3 sequence: CASSPLWGGGLYEQYF. CDR3 DNA: TGTGCCAGCAGCCCCCTATGGGGGGGCGGCCTGTACGAGCAGTACTTC. This chain joins TRBV3-1 (or the pseudogene TRBV3-2) and TRBJ2-7, with D maybe TRBD2 (7 bases). The V end lost 4 bases, the J end lost 4 bases, and 20 bases lay between the germline ends. Germline CDR1 is LGHDT and CDR2 is YNNKEL (reference sequence). This CDR3 is 16 amino acids long.

This clone has only a few counts. The chain links TRBV3-1 (or the pseudogene TRBV3-2) to TRBJ1-2; D is uncertain. The CDR3 totals 12 residues. Germline V lookup: CDR1 LGHDT, CDR2 YNNKEL (reference sequence). Between the trimmed V and J ends, which lost 4 bases and 8 bases, there was a span of 11 bases. This chain's CDR3 is CASSPSKEGYTF. CDR3 in DNA: TGTGCCAGCAGCCCTTCCAAGGAGGGCTACACCTTC.